The 8 T cell receptor beta chains given below trace back to one sample, sequenced in a study of post-analysis software for immune sequencing data (dated by TCRdb to 2013 to 2016). The library was prepared using PCR. TCRdb lists the instrument as Illumina HiSeq 2500. To reduce PCR and sequencing biases, unique molecular identifiers were incorporated into the TCR beta cDNA libraries. The public sequencing data were trimmed at Q25 with fastp and processed into clonotypes with MiXCR by TCRdb, which kept only in-frame beta chains. Every CDR3 protein is listed once, alongside the most common genes and DNA of its rows. This sample holds 820,000 or so distinct CDR3 sequences; approximately 57% were observed only once. The ten most abundant clones make up under 6% of the sample. These receptors have no identified antigens. The paper as a whole reports these results and caveats: Roughly 5 TRBV segments, including TRBV5-6, TRBV5-1 and TRBV20-1, were significantly more frequent in patients than controls.

The sequenced sample was blood. Source of these receptors: a girl aged 5 to 17 with multiple sclerosis.

The J gene is TRBJ1-5, the V gene TRBV29-1; D gene uncertain. CDR1 and CDR2 (germline): SQVTM, ANQGSEA. Trimming cost V 7 bases and J 9 bases, with 7 bases left between them. The CDR3 length is 9 residues. CDR3 DNA sequence: TGCAGCGCTGGAGTGCCCCAGCATTTT. Translated: CSAGVPQHF.

The CDR3 protein is CASSPRGQGWDQETQYF. DNA for the CDR3: TGTGCCAGCAGTCCGCGGGGGCAGGGTTGGGACCAAGAGACCCAGTACTTC. The V gene is TRBV27, the J gene TRBJ2-5; weak D call: TRBD2 (7 bases). There are 17 residues in the CDR3. Germline V lookup: CDR1 MNHEY, CDR2 SMNVEV (reference sequence). V lost 5 bases and J 0 bases, leaving 19 bases between the germline ends.

The chain recombines TRBV11-2 with TRBJ2-1, with 7 positions matching TRBD2. The CDR3 covers 15 residues. The V gene end was trimmed by 5 bases and the J gene end by 3 bases; junction bases not matched to a gene: 7. Germline V lookup: CDR1 SGHAT, CDR2 FQNNGV. CDR3 DNA sequence: TGTGCCAGCAGCGACGGGACTACCGGCTACAATGAGCAGTTCTTC. The encoded protein is CASSDGTTGYNEQFF.

This clonotype was found once. This chain joins TRBV7-9 and TRBJ1-1, with 7 bases aligning to TRBD1. CDR1 SEHNR and CDR2 FQNEAQ come from the germline V gene (reference sequence). V trimming: 3 bases; J trimming: 3 bases; junction bases outside the gene matches: 7. This CDR3 contains 15 residues. The CDR3 coding sequence is TGTGCCAGCAGCTTCGACTTCACAGGGGACACTGAAGCTTTCTTT. It encodes CASSFDFTGDTEAFF.

The V call is TRBV9, the J call TRBJ2-1; the match to TRBD1 covers 8 bases. Trimming at V came to 4 bases and at J to 9 bases, leaving 15 bases not matched to a gene. The CDR3 consists of 16 residues. Germline V gene sequence: CDR1 SGDLS, CDR2 YYNGEE. CDR3 protein: CASSFLELGQGPEQFF. The CDR3, as DNA: TGTGCCAGCAGCTTCCTTGAATTAGGACAGGGCCCTGAGCAGTTCTTC.

In its sample, this clonotype was seen a few times. The genes are TRBV2 and TRBJ2-7; tentative D call: TRBD2 (5 bases). The length of the CDR3 is 14 residues. Looked up from germline, CDR1 is SNHLY and CDR2 is FYNNEI. Trimming pared 6 bases from V and 4 bases from J, leaving 16 bases between. CDR3: CASSLATGNYEQYF. The CDR3 coding sequence is TGTGCCAGCAGCTTAGCGACTGGGAATTACGAGCAGTACTTC.

There are a few counts of this clonotype. The chain is built from TRBV4-1 and TRBJ1-2; possible D gene TRBD1, 5 bases. V gave up 4 bases and J gave up 8 bases, with 14 bases separating them. CDR3 size: 13 residues. Germline-derived CDR1 and CDR2 are MGHRA and YSYEKL. The CDR3 loop reads CASSPLGQVGYTF. CDR3 bases: TGCGCCAGCAGCCCCCTGGGGCAGGTCGGCTACACCTTC.

This clonotype turned up a few times. The CDR3 sequence: CSARKGGPTYEQYF. The CDR3 DNA is TGCAGTGCTAGAAAAGGAGGGCCCACCTACGAGCAGTACTTC. The V gene is TRBV20-1, the J gene TRBJ2-7, with D possibly being TRBD2 (6 bases). The length of the CDR3 is 14 residues. Trimming left V 2 bases short and J 2 bases short, with 13 bases between. Germline V gene data show CDR1 as DFQATT and CDR2 as SNEGSKA (reference sequence).